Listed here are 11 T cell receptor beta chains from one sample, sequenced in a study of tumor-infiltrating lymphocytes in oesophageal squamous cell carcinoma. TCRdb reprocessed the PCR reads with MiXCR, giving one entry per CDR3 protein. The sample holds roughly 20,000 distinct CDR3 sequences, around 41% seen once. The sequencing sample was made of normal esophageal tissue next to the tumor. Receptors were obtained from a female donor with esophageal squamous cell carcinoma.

CDR3 protein: CASSPGGPYNEQYF. Here the CDR3 DNA reads TGTGCCAGCAGCCCCGGGGGGCCTTACAATGAGCAGTACTTC. The chain carries TRBV7-6 and TRBJ2-7, with a tentative D call TRBD2 (7 bases). CDR1 and CDR2 from the germline V gene are SGHVS and FNYEAQ. CDR3 length: 14 amino acids. Trimming left V 5 bases short and J 7 bases short, with 18 bases between.

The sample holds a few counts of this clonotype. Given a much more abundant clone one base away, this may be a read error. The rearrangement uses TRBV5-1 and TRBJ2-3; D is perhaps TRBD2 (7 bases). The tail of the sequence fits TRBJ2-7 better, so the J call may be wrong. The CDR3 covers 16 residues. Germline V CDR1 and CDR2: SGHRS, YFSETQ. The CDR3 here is CASSLREGVVWDEQYF. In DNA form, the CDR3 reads TGCGCCAGCAGCCTCAGGGAGGGGGTGGTCTGGGATGAGCAGTACTTC.

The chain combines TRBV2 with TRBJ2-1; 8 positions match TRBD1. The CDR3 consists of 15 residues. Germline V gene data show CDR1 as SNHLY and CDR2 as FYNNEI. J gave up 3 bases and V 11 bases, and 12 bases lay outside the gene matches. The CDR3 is CAGRDRSPIYNEQFF. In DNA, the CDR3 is TGTGCCGGACGGGACAGGTCCCCCATCTACAATGAGCAGTTCTTC. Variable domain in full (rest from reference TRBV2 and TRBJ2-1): EPEVTQTPSHQVTQMGQEVILRCVPISNHLYFYWYRQILGQKVEFLVSFYNNEISEKSEIFDDQFSVERPDGSNFTLKIRSTKLEDSAMYFCAGRDRSPIYNEQFFGPGTRLTVL.

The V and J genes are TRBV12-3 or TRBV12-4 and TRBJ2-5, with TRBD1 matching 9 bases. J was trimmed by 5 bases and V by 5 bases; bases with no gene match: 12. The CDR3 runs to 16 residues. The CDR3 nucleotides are TGTGCCAGCAGTACTACTCGGGGACAGGGACCCGAGACCCAGTACTTC. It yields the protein CASSTTRGQGPETQYF.

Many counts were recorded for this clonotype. CDR3 nucleotides: TGTGCCAGCAGTTTAGTTAGGGATAGCAATCAGCCCCAGCATTTT. Residues: CASSLVRDSNQPQHF. V is TRBV27 and J is TRBJ1-5; the D is unclear. Germline V gene lookup returns CDR1 MNHEY and CDR2 SMNVEV (reference sequence). Trimming pared 2 bases from V and 0 bases from J, leaving 8 bases between. This CDR3 comprises 15 residues.

The CDR3 sequence is CASSRGTSGSSYNEQYF. The CDR3 nucleotides read TGTGCCAGCAGCCGGGGGACTAGCGGTAGCTCCTACAATGAGCAGTACTTC. The rearrangement uses TRBV3-1 and TRBJ2-4; 11 bases are a match to TRBD2. CDR1 and CDR2 (germline): LGHDT, YNNKEL (reference sequence). The V segment lost 4 bases and the J segment 13 bases; nucleotides outside the gene matches: 18. CDR3 length equals 17 residues. Supplemented by reference TRBV3-1 and TRBJ2-4, the full variable domain reads DTAVSQTPKYLVTQMGNDKSIKCEQNLGHDTMYWYKQDSKKFLKIMFSYNNKELIINETVPNRFSPKSPDKAHLNLHINSLELGDSAVYFCASSRGTSGSSYNEQYFGAGTRLSVL.

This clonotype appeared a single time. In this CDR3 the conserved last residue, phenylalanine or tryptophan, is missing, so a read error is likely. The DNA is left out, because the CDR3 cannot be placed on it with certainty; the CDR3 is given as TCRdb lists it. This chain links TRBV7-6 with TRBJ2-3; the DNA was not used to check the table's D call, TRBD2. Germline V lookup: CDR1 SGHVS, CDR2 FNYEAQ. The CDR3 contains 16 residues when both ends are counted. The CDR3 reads CASSLGGGGETQYFGS.

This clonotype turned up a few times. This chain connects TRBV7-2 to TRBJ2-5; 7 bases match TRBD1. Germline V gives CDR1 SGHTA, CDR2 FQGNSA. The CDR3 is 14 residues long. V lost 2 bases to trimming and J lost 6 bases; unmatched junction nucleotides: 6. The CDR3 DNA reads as TGTGCCAGCAGCTTACCACAGGGGTACCAGACCCAGTACTTC. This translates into CASSLPQGYQTQYF.

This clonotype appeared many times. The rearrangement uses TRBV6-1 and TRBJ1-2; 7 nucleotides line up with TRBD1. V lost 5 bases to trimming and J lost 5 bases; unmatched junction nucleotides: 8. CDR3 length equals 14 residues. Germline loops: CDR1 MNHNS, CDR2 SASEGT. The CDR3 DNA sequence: TGTGCCAGCAGTCCAGACAGGGTTTCGTATGGCTACACCTTC. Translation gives CASSPDRVSYGYTF.

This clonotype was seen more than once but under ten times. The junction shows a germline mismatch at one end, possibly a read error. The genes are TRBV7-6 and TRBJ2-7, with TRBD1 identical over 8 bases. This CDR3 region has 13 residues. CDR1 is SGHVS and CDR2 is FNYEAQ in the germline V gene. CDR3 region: CASSSDRGGEQYF. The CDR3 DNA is TGTGCTAGCAGCAGCGACAGGGGTGGCGAGCAGTACTTC.

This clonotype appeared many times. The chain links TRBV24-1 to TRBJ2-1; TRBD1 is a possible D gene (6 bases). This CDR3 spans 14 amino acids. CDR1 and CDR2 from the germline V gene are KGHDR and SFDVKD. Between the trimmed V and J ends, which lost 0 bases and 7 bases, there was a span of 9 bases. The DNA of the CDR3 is TGTGCCACCAGTGATTTGGGACAGTTTAATGAGCAGTTCTTC. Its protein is CATSDLGQFNEQFF.